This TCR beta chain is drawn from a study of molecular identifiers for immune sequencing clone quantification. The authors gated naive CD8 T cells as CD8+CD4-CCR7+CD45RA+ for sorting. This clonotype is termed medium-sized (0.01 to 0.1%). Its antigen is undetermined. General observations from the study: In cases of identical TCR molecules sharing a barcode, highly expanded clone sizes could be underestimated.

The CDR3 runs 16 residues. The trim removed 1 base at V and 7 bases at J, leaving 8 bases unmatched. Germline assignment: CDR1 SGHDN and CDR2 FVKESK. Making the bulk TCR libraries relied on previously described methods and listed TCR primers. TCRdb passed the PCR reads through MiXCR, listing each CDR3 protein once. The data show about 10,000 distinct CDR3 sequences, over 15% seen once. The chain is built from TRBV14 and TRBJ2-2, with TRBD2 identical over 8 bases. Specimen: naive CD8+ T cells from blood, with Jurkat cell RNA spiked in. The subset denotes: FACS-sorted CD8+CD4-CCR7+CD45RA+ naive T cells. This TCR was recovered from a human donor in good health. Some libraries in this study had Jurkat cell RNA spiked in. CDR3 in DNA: TGTGCCAGCAGCCAAGCCGGGAGGGGATTAGGCGGGGAGCTGTTTTTT. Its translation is CASSQAGRGLGGELFF. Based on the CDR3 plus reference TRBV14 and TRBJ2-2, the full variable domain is EAGVTQFPSHSVIEKGQTVTLRCDPISGHDNLYWYRRVMGKEIKFLLHFVKESKQDESGMPNNRFLAERTGGTYSTLKVQPAELEDSGVYFCASSQAGRGLGGELFFGEGSRLTVL.